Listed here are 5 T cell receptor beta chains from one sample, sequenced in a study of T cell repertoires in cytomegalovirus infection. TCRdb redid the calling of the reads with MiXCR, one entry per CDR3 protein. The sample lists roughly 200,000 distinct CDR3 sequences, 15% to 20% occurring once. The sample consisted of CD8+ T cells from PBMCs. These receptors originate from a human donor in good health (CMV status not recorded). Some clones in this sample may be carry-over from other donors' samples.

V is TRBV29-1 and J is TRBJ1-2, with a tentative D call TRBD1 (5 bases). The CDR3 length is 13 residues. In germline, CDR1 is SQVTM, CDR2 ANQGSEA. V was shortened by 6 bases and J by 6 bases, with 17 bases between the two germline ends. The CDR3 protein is CSVAPGTMNGYTF. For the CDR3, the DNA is TGCAGCGTCGCCCCCGGGACGATGAATGGCTACACCTTC.

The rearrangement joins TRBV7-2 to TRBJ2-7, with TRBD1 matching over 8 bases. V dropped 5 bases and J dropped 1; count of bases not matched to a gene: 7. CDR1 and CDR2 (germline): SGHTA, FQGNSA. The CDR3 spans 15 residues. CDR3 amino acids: CASSTSGTGSYEQYF. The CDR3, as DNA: TGTGCCAGCAGCACATCCGGGACAGGATCCTACGAGCAGTACTTC.

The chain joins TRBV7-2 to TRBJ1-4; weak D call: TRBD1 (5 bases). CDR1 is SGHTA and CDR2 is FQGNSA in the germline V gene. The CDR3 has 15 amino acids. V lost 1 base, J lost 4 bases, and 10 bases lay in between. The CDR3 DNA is TGTGCCAGCAGCTTAGTGGGACCGCGTAATGAAAAACTGTTTTTT. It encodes CASSLVGPRNEKLFF. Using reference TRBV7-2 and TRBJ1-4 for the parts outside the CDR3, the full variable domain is GAGVSQSPSNKVTEKGKDVELRCDPISGHTALYWYRQSLGQGLEFLIYFQGNSAPDKSGLPSDRFSAERTGGSVSTLTIQRTQQEDSAVYLCASSLVGPRNEKLFFGSGTQLSVL.

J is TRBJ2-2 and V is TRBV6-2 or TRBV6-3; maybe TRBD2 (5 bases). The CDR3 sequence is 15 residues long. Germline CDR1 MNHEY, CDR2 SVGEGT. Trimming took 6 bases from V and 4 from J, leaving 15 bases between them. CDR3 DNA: TGTGCCAGCAGGGAACTAGGCGGTGGCACCGGGGAGCTGTTTTTT. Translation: CASRELGGGTGELFF.

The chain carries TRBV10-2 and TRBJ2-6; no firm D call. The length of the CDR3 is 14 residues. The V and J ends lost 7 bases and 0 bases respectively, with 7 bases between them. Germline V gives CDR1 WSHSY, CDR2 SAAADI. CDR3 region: CASKDRSGANVLTF. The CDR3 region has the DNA TGCGCCAGCAAGGATCGCTCTGGGGCCAACGTCCTGACTTTC.